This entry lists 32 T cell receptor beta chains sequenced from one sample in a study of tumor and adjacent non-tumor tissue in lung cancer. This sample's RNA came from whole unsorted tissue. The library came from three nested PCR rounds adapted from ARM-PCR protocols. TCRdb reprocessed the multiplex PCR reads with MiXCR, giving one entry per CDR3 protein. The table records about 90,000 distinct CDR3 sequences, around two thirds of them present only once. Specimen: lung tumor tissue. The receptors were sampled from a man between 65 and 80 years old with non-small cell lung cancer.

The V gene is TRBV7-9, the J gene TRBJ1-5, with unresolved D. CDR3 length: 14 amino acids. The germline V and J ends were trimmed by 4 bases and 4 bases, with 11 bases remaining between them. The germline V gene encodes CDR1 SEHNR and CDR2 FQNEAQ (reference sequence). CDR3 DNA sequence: TGTGCCAGCAGCTGGATAAGGGTTAATCAGCCCCAGCATTTT. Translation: CASSWIRVNQPQHF.

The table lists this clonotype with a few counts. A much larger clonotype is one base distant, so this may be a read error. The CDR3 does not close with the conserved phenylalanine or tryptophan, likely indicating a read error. CDR3 in DNA: TGCAGCGTTTTGGGGTCACCCAGTCAGAGCAATCAGCCCCAGCATCTT. This sequence encodes CSVLGSPSQSNQPQHL. The chain joins TRBV29-1 to TRBJ1-5; D not resolved. The CDR3 loop spans 16 amino acids. V was trimmed by 5 bases and J by 1 base, leaving 18 bases between them. CDR1 and CDR2 from the germline V gene are SQVTM and ANQGSEA.

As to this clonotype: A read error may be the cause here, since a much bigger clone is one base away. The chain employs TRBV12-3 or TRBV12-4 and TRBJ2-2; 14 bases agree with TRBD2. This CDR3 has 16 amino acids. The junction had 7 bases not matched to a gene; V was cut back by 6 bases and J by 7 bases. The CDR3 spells CASRTGTSGRVGELFF. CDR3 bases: TGTGCCAGCAGAACCGGGACTAGCGGGAGAGTCGGGGAGCTGTTTTTT.

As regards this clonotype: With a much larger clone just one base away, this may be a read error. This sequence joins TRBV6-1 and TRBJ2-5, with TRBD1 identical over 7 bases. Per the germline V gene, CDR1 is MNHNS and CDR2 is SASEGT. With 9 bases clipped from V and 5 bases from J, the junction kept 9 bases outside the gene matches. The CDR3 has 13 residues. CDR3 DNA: TGTGCCAGAAGTAGAACAGGGGTGGAGACCCAGTACTTC. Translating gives CARSRTGVETQYF.

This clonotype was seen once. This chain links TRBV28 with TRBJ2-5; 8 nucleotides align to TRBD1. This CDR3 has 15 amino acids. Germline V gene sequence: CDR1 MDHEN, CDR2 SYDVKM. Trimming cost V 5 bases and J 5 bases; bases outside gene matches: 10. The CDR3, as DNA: TGTGCCAGCAGTCAGACGACAGGGGAATATGAGACCCAGTACTTC. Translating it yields CASSQTTGEYETQYF. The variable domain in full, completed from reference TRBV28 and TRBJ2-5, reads DVKVTQSSRYLVKRTGEKVFLECVQDMDHENMFWYRQDPGLGLRLIYFSYDVKMKEKGDIPEGYSVSREKKERFSLILESASTNQTSMYLCASSQTTGEYETQYFGPGTRLLVL.

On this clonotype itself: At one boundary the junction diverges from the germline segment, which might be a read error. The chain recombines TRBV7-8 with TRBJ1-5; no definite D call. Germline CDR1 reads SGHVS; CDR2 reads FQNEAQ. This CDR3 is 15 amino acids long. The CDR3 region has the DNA TGTGCCAGCAGCCGGACCGACGGATTCAATCAGCTCCAGCATTTT. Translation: CASSRTDGFNQLQHF.

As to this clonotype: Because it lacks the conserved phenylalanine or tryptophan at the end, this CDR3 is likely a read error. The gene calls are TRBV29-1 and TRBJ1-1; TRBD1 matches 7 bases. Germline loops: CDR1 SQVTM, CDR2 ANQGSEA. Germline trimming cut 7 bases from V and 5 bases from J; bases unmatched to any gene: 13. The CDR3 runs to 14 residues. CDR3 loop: CSGTGGGLRTEAFS. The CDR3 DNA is TGCAGCGGGACAGGCGGGGGTTTGAGGACTGAAGCTTTCTCT.

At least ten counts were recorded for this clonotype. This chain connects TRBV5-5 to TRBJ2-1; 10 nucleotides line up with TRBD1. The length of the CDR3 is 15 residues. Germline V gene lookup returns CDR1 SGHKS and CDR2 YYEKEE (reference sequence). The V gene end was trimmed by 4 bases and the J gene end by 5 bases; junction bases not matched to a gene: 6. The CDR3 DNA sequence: TGTGCCAGCAGCCGCGCAGGACAGGGGGACAATGAGCAGTTCTTC. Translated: CASSRAGQGDNEQFF.

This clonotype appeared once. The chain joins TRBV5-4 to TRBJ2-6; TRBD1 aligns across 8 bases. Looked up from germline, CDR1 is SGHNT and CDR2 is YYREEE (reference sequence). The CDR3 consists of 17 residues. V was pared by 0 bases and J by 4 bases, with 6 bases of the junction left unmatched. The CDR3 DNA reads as TGTGCCAGCAGCTTGGCGCAGGGGGCAAGAGGGGCCAACGTCCTGACTTTC. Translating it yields CASSLAQGARGANVLTF.

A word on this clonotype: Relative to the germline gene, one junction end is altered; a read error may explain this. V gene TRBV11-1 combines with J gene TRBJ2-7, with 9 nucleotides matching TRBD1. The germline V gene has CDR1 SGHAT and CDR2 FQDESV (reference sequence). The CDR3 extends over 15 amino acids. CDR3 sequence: CASSLDGTGNYERYF. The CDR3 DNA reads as TGTGCCAGCAGTTTAGACGGGACAGGGAACTACGAGCGGTACTTC. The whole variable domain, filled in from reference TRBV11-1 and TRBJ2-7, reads EAEVAQSPRYKITEKSQAVAFWCDPISGHATLYWYRQILGQGPELLVQFQDESVVDDSQLPKDRFSAERLKGVDSTLKIQPAELGDSAMYLCASSLDGTGNYERYFGPGTRLTVT.

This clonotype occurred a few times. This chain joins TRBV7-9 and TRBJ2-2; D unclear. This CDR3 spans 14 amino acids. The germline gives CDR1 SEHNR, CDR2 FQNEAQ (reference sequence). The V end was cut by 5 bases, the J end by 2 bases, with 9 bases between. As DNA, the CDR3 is TGTGCCAGCAGCATACTTAAAAACACCGGGGAGCTGTTTTTT. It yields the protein CASSILKNTGELFF.

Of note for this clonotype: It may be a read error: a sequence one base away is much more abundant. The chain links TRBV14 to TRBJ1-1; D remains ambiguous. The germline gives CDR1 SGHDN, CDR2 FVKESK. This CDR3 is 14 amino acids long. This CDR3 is CASSPPGMKTEAFF. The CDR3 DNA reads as TGTGCCAGCAGCCCACCCGGGATGAAGACTGAAGCTTTCTTT.

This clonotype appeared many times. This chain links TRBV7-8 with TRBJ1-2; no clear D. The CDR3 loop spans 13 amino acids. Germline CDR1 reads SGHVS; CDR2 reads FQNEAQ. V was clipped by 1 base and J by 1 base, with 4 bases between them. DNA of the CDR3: TGTGCCAGCAGCTTAGGGGGTAACTATGGCTACACCTTC. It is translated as CASSLGGNYGYTF.

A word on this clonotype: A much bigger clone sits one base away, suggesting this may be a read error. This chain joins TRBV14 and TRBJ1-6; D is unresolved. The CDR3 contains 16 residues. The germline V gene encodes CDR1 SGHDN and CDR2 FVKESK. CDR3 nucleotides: TGTACCAGCAGCCAAGAGTGGCGCTATCCTAATTCACCCCTCCACTTT. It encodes CTSSQEWRYPNSPLHF.

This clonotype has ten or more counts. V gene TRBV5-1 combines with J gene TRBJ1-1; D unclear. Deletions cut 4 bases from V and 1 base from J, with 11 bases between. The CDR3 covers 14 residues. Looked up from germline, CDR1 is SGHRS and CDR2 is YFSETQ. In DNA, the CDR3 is TGCGCCAGCAGCACCGGGATGACGAACACTGAAGCTTTCTTT. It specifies CASSTGMTNTEAFF. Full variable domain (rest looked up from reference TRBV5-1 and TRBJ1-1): KAGVTQTPRYLIKTRGQQVTLSCSPISGHRSVSWYQQTPGQGLQFLFEYFSETQRNKGNFPGRFSGRQFSNSRSEMNVSTLELGDSALYLCASSTGMTNTEAFFGQGTRLTVV.

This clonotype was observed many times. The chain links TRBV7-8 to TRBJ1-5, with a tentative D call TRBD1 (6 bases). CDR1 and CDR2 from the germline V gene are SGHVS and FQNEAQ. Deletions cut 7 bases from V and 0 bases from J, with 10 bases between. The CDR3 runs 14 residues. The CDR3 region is CASIEGVSNQPQHF. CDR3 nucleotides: TGTGCCAGCATCGAGGGGGTTAGCAATCAGCCCCAGCATTTT. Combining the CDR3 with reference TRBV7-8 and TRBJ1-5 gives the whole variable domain GAGVSQSPRYKVAKRGQDVALRCDPISGHVSLFWYQQALGQGPEFLTYFQNEAQLDKSGLPSDRFFAERPEGSVSTLKIQRTQQEDSAVYLCASIEGVSNQPQHFGDGTRLSIL.

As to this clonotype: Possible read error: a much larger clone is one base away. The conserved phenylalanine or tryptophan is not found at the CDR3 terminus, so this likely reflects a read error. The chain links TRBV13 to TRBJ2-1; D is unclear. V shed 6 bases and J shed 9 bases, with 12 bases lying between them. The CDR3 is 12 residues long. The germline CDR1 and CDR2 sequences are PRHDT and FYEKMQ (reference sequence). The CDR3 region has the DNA TGTGCCAGCAGTTCTTTTCGGACTGAGCAGTTCTCC. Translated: CASSSFRTEQFS.

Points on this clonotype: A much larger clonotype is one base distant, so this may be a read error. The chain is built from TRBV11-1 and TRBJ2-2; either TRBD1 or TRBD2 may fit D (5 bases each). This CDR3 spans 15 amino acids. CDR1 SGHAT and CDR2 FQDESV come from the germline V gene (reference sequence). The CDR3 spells CVSSSATANTGELSF. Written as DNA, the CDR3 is TGTGTCAGCAGCTCGGCGACAGCGAACACCGGGGAGCTGTCTTTT.

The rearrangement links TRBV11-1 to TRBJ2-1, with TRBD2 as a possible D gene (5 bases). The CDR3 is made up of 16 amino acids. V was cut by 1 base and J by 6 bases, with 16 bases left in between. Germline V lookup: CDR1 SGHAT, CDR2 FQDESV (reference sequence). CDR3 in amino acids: CASSLGASPGSNEQFF. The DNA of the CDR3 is TGTGCCAGCAGCTTAGGTGCTAGCCCAGGTAGCAATGAGCAGTTCTTC.

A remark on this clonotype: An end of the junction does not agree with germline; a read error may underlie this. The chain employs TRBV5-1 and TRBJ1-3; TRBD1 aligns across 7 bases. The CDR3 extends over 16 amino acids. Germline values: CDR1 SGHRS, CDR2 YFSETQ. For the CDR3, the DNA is TGCGCCAGCGGCTTTGGACAGGCTGGCGGTGGAAACACCATATATTTT. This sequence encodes CASGFGQAGGGNTIYF.

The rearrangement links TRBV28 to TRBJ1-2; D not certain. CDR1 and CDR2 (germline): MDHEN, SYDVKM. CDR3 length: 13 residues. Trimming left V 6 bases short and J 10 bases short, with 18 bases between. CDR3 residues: CASREALRHDYTF. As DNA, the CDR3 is TGTGCCAGCAGAGAAGCCCTAAGGCATGACTACACCTTC.

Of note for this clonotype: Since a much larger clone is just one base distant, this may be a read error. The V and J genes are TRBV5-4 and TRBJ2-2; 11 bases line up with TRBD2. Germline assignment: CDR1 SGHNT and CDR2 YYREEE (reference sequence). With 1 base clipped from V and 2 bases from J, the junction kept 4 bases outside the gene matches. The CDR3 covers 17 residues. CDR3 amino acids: CASSLKLAGANTGELFF. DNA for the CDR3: TGTGCCAGCAGCTTGAAACTAGCGGGAGCAAACACCGGGGAGCTGTTTTTT.

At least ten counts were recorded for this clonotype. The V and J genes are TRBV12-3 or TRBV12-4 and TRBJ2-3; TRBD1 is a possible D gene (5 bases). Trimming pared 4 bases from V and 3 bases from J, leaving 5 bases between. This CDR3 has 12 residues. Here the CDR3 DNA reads TGTGCCAGCAGTTACAGGACAGATACGCAGTATTTT. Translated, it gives CASSYRTDTQYF.

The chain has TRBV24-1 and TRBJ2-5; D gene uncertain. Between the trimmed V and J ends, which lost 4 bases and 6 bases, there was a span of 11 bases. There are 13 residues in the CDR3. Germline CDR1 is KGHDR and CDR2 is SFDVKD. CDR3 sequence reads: CATSDPSIQTQYF. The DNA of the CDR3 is TGTGCCACCAGTGACCCCAGTATCCAGACCCAGTACTTC.

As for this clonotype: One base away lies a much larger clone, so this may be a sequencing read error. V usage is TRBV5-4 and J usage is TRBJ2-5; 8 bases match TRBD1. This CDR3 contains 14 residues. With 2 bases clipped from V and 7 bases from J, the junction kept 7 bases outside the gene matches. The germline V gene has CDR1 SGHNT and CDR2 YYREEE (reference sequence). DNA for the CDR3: TGTGCCAGCAGCTTTGACAGGGGCTGGGGGACCCAGTACTTC. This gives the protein CASSFDRGWGTQYF.

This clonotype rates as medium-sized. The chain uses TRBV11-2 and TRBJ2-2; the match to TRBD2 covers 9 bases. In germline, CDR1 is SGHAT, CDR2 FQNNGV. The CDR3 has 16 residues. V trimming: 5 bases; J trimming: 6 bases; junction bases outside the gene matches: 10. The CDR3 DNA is TGTGCCAGCAGCCCGGCGGGGGGGTTAAGGGCCGGGGAGCTGTTTTTT. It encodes CASSPAGGLRAGELFF.

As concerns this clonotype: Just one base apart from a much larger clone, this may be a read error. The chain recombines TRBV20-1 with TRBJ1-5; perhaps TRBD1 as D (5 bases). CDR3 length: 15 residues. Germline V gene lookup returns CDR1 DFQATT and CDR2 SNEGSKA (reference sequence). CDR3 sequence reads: CSASATRAGRQSQHF. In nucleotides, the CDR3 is TGCAGTGCTAGCGCTACCCGGGCAGGGCGTCAGTCCCAGCATTTT.

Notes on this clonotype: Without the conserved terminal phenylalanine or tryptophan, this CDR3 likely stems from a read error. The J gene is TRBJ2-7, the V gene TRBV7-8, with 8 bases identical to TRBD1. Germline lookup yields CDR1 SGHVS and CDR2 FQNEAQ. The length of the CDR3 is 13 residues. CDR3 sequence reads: CASSRGQGYEQYL. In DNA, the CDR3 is TGCGCCAGCAGCCGCGGACAGGGCTACGAGCAGTACCTC.

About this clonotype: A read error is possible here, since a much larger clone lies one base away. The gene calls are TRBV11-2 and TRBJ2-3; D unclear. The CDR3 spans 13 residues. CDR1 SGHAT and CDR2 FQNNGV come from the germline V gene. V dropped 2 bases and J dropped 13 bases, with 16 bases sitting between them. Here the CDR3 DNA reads TGTGCCAGCAGCTTATTTTCCTGGCGACTCAAGTATTTT. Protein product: CASSLFSWRLKYF. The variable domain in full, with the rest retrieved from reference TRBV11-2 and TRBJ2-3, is EAGVAQSPRYKIIEKRQSVAFWCNPISGHATLYWYQQILGQGPKLLIQFQNNGVVDDSQLPKDRFSAERLKGVDSTLKIQPAKLEDSAVYLCASSLFSWRLKYFGPGTRLTVL.

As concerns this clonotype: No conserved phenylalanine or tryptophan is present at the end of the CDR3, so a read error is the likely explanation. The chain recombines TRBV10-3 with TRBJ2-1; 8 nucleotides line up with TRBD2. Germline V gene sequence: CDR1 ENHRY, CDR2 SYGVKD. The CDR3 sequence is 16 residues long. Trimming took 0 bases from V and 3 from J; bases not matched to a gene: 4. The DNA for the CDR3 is TGTGCCATCAGTGAGTCAGCGGGAGAGGTCTACAATGAGCAGTTCCTC. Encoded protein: CAISESAGEVYNEQFL.

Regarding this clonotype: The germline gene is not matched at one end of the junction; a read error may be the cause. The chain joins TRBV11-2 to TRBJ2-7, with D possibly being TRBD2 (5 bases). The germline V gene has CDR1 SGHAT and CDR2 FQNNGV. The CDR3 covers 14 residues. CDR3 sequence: CASSLGGRNYEQYF. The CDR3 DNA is TGTGCCAGTAGCTTAGGAGGCAGAAACTACGAACAGTACTTC. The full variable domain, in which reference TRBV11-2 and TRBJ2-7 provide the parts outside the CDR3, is EAGVAQSPRYKIIEKRQSVAFWCNPISGHATLYWYQQILGQGPKLLIQFQNNGVVDDSQLPKDRFSAERLKGVDSTLKIQPAKLEDSAVYLCASSLGGRNYEQYFGPGTRLTVT.

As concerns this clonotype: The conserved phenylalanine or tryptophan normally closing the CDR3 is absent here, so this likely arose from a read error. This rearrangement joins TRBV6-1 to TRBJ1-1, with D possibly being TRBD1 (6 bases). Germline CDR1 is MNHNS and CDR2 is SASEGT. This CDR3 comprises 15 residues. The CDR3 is CASKLGGLRNIEAFI. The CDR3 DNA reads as TGTGCCAGCAAACTAGGGGGGCTCAGGAACATTGAAGCTTTCATT.